This T cell receptor beta chain was identified in a study of blood T cell repertoires in COVID-19. The wider study: Specimens from acute and convalescent COVID-19 originated in the United States, Italy and Spain. PBMCs, B-cell-depleted T cells, or T cells provided the cDNA or gDNA that made up the material.

Per the original methods: Estimates of nucleated cell counts were drawn from the amplification of reference gene primers. Data came from immunoSEQ multiplex PCR; TCRdb stores just in-frame clones and leaves some out. V, J and clone size are those of that table, while D and trimming were read from the DNA. The table lists more than 60,000 clones, almost 90% of them singletons. This CDR3 contains 15 residues. V was clipped by 4 bases and J by 4 bases, with 15 bases between them. Per germline, CDR1 SGHRS and CDR2 YFSETQ. Sequencing was performed on peripheral blood. The TCR sequence derives from a man aged 50-59 years with acute or convalescent COVID-19. The chain is built from TRBV5-1 and TRBJ1-5, with D possibly TRBD1 on 6 matching bases. Here the CDR3 DNA reads TGCGCCAGCAGCCCCGAGGGGGAGTTAAATCAGCCCCAGCATTTT. Translation gives CASSPEGELNQPQHF.